The rows below give T cell receptor beta chains drawn from one sample of a study of blood T cells in healthy people across ages. Using its own MiXCR run on the 5' RACE reads, TCRdb lists one record per CDR3 protein. There are 500,000 to 650,000 distinct CDR3 sequences in the sample; roughly a quarter occur only once, and approximately 4% lies in the top ten. These same data were also listed under a study on T cells of mothers and their children.

The sequenced sample was blood. All receptors derive from a boy between 2 and 10 years old in good health. Both conserved end residues are part of each CDR3. The D gene is left open where the match is weak. Part of the rows lack a size; the others show once, few, many or a class for expanded clones.

D gene: NA
V gene: TRBV28
clone size: few
J gene: TRBJ2-2
CDR3 protein: CASSPIRGRDTGELFF
CDR3 DNA: TGTGCCAGCAGTCCCATTAGGGGCAGGGACACCGGGGAGCTGTTTTTT

D gene: TRBD1
V gene: TRBV12-3/TRBV12-4
clone size: NA
J gene: TRBJ2-3
CDR3 protein: CASSPDRGLTDTQYF
CDR3 DNA: TGTGCCAGCAGTCCCGACAGGGGGCTTACAGATACGCAGTATTTT

D gene: TRBD1
V gene: TRBV6-2/TRBV6-3
clone size: few
J gene: TRBJ2-5
CDR3 protein: CASQTGKWQETQYF
CDR3 DNA: TGTGCCAGCCAGACAGGGAAGTGGCAAGAGACCCAGTACTTC

D gene: NA
V gene: TRBV15
clone size: few
J gene: TRBJ2-2
CDR3 protein: CATSRIKHTGELFF
CDR3 DNA: TGTGCCACCAGCAGAATTAAACACACCGGGGAGCTGTTTTTT

D gene: TRBD1
V gene: TRBV6-6
clone size: NA
J gene: TRBJ2-7
CDR3 protein: CASSYWDRAHEQYF
CDR3 DNA: TGTGCCAGCAGTTACTGGGACAGGGCGCACGAGCAGTACTTC

D gene: TRBD2
V gene: TRBV29-1
clone size: NA
J gene: TRBJ2-3
CDR3 protein: CSVERSSGVTDTQYF
CDR3 DNA: TGCAGCGTTGAGCGGTCTAGCGGGGTCACAGATACGCAGTATTTT

D gene: NA
V gene: TRBV20-1
clone size: few
J gene: TRBJ2-1
CDR3 protein: CSARGWASDSNNEQFF
CDR3 DNA: TGCAGTGCTAGAGGCTGGGCTAGCGACTCCAACAATGAGCAGTTCTTC

D gene: TRBD1
V gene: TRBV5-1
clone size: NA
J gene: TRBJ1-6
CDR3 protein: CASSWTGGNSPLHF
CDR3 DNA: TGCGCCAGCAGCTGGACAGGCGGTAATTCACCCCTCCACTTT

D gene: NA
V gene: TRBV29-1
clone size: many
J gene: TRBJ2-7
CDR3 protein: CSVVSREEYEQYF
CDR3 DNA: TGCAGCGTTGTGTCCAGGGAGGAGTACGAGCAGTACTTC

D gene: NA
V gene: TRBV20-1
clone size: NA
J gene: TRBJ2-1
CDR3 protein: CSAYGKSYNEQFF
CDR3 DNA: TGCAGTGCGTACGGGAAATCCTACAATGAGCAGTTCTTC

D gene: NA
V gene: TRBV6-2/TRBV6-3
clone size: NA
J gene: TRBJ2-5
CDR3 protein: CASSYSHQRAGFF
CDR3 DNA: TGTGCCAGCAGTTACTCACATCAGAGGGCCGGGTTCTTC

D gene: NA
V gene: TRBV4-1
clone size: few
J gene: TRBJ2-7
CDR3 protein: CASSQEPLYEQYF
CDR3 DNA: TGCGCCAGCAGCCAAGAGCCCCTCTACGAGCAGTACTTC

D gene: NA
V gene: TRBV2
clone size: few
J gene: TRBJ1-6
CDR3 protein: CASRAEGADRIHF
CDR3 DNA: TGTGCCAGCAGGGCAGAAGGAGCGGACCGGATCCACTTT

D gene: NA
V gene: TRBV3-1
clone size: NA
J gene: TRBJ2-5
CDR3 protein: CASSQVGGEETQYF
CDR3 DNA: TGTGCCAGCAGCCAAGTTGGGGGAGAAGAGACCCAGTACTTC

D gene: NA
V gene: TRBV12-5
clone size: NA
J gene: TRBJ2-2
CDR3 protein: CTSGLGVRATGELFF
CDR3 DNA: TGTACTAGTGGTTTAGGCGTCCGTGCCACCGGGGAGCTGTTTTTT

D gene: TRBD1
V gene: TRBV18
clone size: NA
J gene: TRBJ2-5
CDR3 protein: CASSPRDRGSEETQYF
CDR3 DNA: TGTGCCAGCTCACCACGGGACAGGGGGTCGGAAGAGACCCAGTACTTC

D gene: NA
V gene: TRBV18
clone size: NA
J gene: TRBJ1-3
CDR3 protein: CASSPPGKDSGNTIYF
CDR3 DNA: TGTGCCAGCTCACCCCCAGGGAAAGACTCTGGAAACACCATATATTTT

D gene: TRBD2
V gene: TRBV7-9
clone size: NA
J gene: TRBJ2-7
CDR3 protein: CASRSAGDSYEQYF
CDR3 DNA: TGTGCCAGCAGGTCGGCGGGGGATTCCTACGAGCAGTACTTC

D gene: NA
V gene: TRBV27
clone size: NA
J gene: TRBJ2-7
CDR3 protein: CASRSDFSSYEQYF
CDR3 DNA: TGTGCCAGCAGATCAGATTTTAGCTCCTACGAGCAGTACTTC

D gene: NA
V gene: TRBV5-1
clone size: NA
J gene: TRBJ2-2
CDR3 protein: CASTPPGGLNTGELFF
CDR3 DNA: TGCGCCAGCACTCCCCCAGGGGGGCTCAACACCGGGGAGCTGTTTTTT

D gene: NA
V gene: TRBV29-1
clone size: NA
J gene: TRBJ2-5
CDR3 protein: CSVEINVVQETQYF
CDR3 DNA: TGCAGCGTTGAGATTAACGTGGTACAAGAGACCCAGTACTTC